This TCR beta chain was observed in a study of blood T cells in healthy people across ages. This clonotype was seen a handful of times. The target antigen is unknown. Broader study findings: Roughly linear age-related decline in beta diversity appeared, significant by age around 42.

Then a second PCR, running roughly 7 to 11 cycles, was carried out with a sample-barcoded 5' primer and a J-beta primer mix. In TCRdb, the 5' RACE reads were re-called with MiXCR into one record per CDR3 protein. Altogether 1.5 million to 2 million distinct CDR3 sequences are present, 28% being singletons, with the ten largest covering roughly 8.2%. This CDR3 has 12 residues. With 6 bases removed from V and 4 bases from J, the gap between germline ends came to 11 bases. Germline V lookup: CDR1 SQVTM, CDR2 ANQGSEA. This clonotype was obtained from a woman aged 25 to 39 in good health. Sequencing input: blood. The chain uses TRBV29-1 and TRBJ2-3; D perhaps matches TRBD2 (6 bases). The CDR3 sequence: CSVLGGADTQYF. In DNA form, the CDR3 reads TGCAGCGTCCTCGGGGGAGCAGATACGCAGTATTTT.